This T cell receptor (beta chain) was sequenced for a study of blood T cell repertoires in COVID-19. As for the study in general: Samples representing acute and convalescent COVID-19 were sourced from the United States, Italy and Spain.

TCRdb's table, derived via immunoSEQ multiplex PCR, lists solely in-frame clones and lacks some. The sample records about 68,000 clones, roughly nine tenths being singletons. The Seattle patients joined while their infection was active and were tracked longitudinally afterward. Trimming pared 0 bases from V and 8 bases from J, leaving 13 bases between. From germline, CDR1 is GTSNPN and CDR2 SVGIG (reference sequence). This CDR3 contains 13 residues. Sequencing was done on a sample of peripheral blood. The V gene is TRBV30, the J gene TRBJ1-2, with D hard to call. This clonotype was sampled from a man aged 35 to 55 with COVID-19, enrolled during active disease. The CDR3 nucleotides read TGTGCCTGGAGTGTAAGAGGCCCGGCGGGCTACACCTTC. This gives the protein CAWSVRGPAGYTF.